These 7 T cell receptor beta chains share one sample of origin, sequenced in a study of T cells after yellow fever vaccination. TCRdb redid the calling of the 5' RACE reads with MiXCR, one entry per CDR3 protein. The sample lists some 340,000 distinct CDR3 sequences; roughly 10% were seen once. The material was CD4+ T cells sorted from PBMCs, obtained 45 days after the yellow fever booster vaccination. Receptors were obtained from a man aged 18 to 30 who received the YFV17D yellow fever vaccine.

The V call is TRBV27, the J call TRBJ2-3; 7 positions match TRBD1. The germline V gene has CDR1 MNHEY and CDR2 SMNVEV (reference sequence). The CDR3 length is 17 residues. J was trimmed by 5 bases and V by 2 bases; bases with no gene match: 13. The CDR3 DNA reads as TGTGCCAGCAGTTTACCCGACAGGGTTCGCACGCTAGATACGCAGTATTTT. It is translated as CASSLPDRVRTLDTQYF.

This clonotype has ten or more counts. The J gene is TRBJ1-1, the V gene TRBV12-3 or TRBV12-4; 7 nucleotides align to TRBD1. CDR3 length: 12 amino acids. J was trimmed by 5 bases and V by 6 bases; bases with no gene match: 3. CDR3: CASSFRGTEAFF. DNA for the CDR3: TGTGCCAGCAGCTTCAGGGGGACTGAAGCTTTCTTT.

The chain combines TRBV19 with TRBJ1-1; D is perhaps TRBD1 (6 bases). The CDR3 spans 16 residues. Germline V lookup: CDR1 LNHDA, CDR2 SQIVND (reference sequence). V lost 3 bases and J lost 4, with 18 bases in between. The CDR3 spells CASSMAWGHRSTEAFF. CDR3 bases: TGTGCCAGTAGTATGGCCTGGGGACACCGAAGCACTGAAGCTTTCTTT.

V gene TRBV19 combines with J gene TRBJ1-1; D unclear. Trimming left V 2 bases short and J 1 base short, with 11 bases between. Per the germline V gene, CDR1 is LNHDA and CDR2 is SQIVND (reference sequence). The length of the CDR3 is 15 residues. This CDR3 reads CASSIYQDPNTEAFF. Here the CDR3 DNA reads TGTGCCAGTAGTATATATCAGGACCCGAACACTGAAGCTTTCTTT.

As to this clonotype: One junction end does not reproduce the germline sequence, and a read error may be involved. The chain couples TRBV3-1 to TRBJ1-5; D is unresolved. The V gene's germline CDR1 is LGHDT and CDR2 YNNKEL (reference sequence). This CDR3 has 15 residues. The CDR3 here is CASGQGLESNQPQHF. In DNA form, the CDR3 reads TGTGCCAGCGGCCAAGGCCTCGAAAGCAATCAGCCCCAGCATTTT.

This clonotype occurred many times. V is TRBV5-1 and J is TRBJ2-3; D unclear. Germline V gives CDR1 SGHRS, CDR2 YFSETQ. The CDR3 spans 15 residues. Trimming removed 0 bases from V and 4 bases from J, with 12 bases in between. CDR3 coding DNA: TGCGCCAGCAGCTTGGAGGGTAGCCAGGCAGATACGCAGTATTTT. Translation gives CASSLEGSQADTQYF.

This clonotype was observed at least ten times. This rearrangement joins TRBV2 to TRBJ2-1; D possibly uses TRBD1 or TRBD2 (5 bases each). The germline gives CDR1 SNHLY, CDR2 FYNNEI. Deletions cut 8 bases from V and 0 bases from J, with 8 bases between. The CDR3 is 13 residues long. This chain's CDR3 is CASRGDSYNEQFF. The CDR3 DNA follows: TGTGCCAGCCGAGGGGACTCCTACAATGAGCAGTTCTTC.